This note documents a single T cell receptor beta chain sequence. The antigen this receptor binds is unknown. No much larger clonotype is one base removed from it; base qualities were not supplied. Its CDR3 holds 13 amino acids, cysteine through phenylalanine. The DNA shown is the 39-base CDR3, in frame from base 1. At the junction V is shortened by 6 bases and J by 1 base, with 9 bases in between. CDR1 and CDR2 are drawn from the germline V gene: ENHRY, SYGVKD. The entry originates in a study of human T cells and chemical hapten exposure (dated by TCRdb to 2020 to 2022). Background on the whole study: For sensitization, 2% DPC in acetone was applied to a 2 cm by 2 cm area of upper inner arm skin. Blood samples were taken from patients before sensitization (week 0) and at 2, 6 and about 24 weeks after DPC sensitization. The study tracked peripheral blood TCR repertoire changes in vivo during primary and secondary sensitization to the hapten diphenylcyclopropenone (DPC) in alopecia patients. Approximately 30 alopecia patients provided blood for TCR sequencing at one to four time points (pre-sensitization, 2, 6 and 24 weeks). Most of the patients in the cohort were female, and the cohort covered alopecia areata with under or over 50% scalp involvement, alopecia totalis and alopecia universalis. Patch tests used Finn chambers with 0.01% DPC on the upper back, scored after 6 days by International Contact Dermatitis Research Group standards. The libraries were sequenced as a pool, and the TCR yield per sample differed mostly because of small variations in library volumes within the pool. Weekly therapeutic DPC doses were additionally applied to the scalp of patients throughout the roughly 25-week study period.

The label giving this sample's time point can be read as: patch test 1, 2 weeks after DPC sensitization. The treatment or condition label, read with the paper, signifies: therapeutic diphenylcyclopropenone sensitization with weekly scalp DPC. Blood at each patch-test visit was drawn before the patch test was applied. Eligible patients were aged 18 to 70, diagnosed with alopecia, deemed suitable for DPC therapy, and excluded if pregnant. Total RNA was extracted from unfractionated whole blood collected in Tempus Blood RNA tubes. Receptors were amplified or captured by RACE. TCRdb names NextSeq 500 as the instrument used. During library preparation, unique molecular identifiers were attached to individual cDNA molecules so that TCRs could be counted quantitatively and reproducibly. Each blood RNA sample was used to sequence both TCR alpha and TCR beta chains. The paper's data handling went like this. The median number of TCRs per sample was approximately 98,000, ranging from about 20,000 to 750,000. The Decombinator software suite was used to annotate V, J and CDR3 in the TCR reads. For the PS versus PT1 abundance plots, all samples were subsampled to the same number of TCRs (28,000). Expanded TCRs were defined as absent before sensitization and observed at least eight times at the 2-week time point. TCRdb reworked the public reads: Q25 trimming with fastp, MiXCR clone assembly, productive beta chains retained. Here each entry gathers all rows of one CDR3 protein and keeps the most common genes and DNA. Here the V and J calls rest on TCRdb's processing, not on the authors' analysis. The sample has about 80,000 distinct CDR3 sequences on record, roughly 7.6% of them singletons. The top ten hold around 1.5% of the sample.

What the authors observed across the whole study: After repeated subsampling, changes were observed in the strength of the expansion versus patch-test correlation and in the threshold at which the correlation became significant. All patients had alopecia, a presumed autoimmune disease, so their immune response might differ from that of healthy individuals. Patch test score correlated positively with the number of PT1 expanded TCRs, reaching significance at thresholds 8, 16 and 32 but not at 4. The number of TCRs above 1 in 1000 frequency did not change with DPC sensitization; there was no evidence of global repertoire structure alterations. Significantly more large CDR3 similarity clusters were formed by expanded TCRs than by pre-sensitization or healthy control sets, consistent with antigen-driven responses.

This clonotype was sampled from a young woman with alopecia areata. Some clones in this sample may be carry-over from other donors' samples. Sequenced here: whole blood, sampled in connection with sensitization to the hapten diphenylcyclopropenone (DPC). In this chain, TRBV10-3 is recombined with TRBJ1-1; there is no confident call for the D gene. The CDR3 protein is CAISDDPNTEAFF. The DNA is TGTGCCATCAGCGATGATCCGAACACTGAAGCTTTCTTT.